Listed below are T cell receptor beta chains from one sample, sequenced in a study of early T cells in non-severe SARS-CoV-2 infection. TCRdb independently ran MiXCR on the 5' RACE reads; one entry per CDR3 protein. The repertoire holds tens of thousands of distinct CDR3 sequences, with 20% as singletons. The sequenced sample was whole blood, obtained at baseline. These receptors came from an adult who was a healthcare worker with PCR-confirmed SARS-CoV-2 infection or an uninfected control (not recorded which). Both conserved end residues are part of each CDR3. The D gene is left open where the match is weak. Only some rows state a clone size, as once, few, many or a class for expanded clones.

len,v_gene,j_gene,abundance,d_gene,CDR3aa,CDR3nt
16,TRBV4-1,TRBJ1-1,.,.,CASSQVTGSWRSEAFF,TGCGCCAGCAGCCAAGTGACCGGATCGTGGCGGTCTGAAGCTTTCTTT
12,TRBV6-5,TRBJ2-3,few,.,CAVRLGTDTQYF,TGTGCCGTTAGACTTGGCACAGATACGCAGTATTTT
14,TRBV6-1,TRBJ1-4,few,TRBD1,CASSRDRGREKLFF,TGTGCCAGCAGTCGGGACAGGGGAAGAGAAAAACTGTTTTTT
14,TRBV20-1,TRBJ1-1,.,.,CSARDQGGISEAFF,TGCAGTGCTAGAGATCAGGGTGGAATATCTGAAGCTTTCTTT
16,TRBV4-2,TRBJ2-7,few,TRBD2,CASSAVAGTSSYEQYF,TGTGCCAGCAGCGCAGTAGCGGGGACCAGCTCCTACGAGCAGTACTTC
14,TRBV3-1,TRBJ2-1,few,TRBD2,CASSGLAGRDEQFF,TGTGCCAGCAGCGGACTAGCGGGGAGGGATGAGCAGTTCTTC
14,TRBV3-1,TRBJ1-1,few,.,CASSLGGGGTEAFF,TGTGCCAGCAGCCTTGGCGGGGGAGGTACTGAAGCTTTCTTT
13,TRBV6-1,TRBJ2-2,.,.,CASLLRDTGELFF,TGTGCCAGCCTTCTCCGCGACACCGGGGAGCTGTTTTTT
16,TRBV20-1,TRBJ2-3,few,TRBD2,CSARDLAGRTTDTQYF,TGCAGTGCTAGAGATCTAGCGGGGCGTACCACAGATACGCAGTATTTT
15,TRBV27,TRBJ2-1,.,TRBD1,CASHSGTGAVNEQFF,TGTGCCAGCCACTCCGGGACAGGGGCGGTCAATGAGCAGTTCTTC
15,TRBV5-1,TRBJ2-7,.,TRBD1,CASSLGQGNSYEQYF,TGCGCCAGCAGCTTGGGACAGGGAAATTCCTACGAGCAGTACTTC
14,TRBV7-9,TRBJ2-7,few,TRBD1,CASSNRDRAYEQYF,TGTGCCAGCAGCAACCGGGACAGGGCCTACGAGCAGTACTTC
14,TRBV6-1,TRBJ2-1,.,.,CASSEYTVSNEQFF,TGTGCCAGCAGTGAATATACAGTCAGCAATGAGCAGTTCTTC
15,TRBV11-2,TRBJ2-6,.,.,CASSLPGPGANVLTF,TGTGCCAGCAGCTTACCCGGGCCTGGGGCCAACGTCCTGACTTTC
14,TRBV7-8,TRBJ1-1,few,.,CASSLGSVNTEAFF,TGTGCCAGCAGCTTAGGGTCGGTGAACACTGAAGCTTTCTTT
15,TRBV6-5,TRBJ2-6,.,.,CASSSTYSGANVLTF,TGTGCCAGCAGTTCCACCTACTCTGGGGCCAACGTCCTGACTTTC
14,TRBV12-3/TRBV12-4,TRBJ2-2,.,.,CASSLSDVTGELFF,TGTGCCAGCAGTTTGTCGGACGTCACCGGGGAGCTGTTTTTT
15,TRBV6-5,TRBJ2-1,few,.,CASSPIGSSYNEQFF,TGTGCCAGCAGCCCGATCGGCAGCTCCTACAATGAGCAGTTCTTC
12,TRBV19,TRBJ1-2,many,.,CASSMALYGYTF,TGTGCCAGTAGTATGGCTCTCTATGGCTACACCTTC
14,TRBV30,TRBJ2-7,.,.,CAWSVFSGPYEQYF,TGTGCCTGGAGTGTCTTCAGCGGCCCCTACGAGCAGTACTTC
14,TRBV20-1,TRBJ2-1,once,.,CSAPLQGSYNEQFF,TGCAGTGCCCCGTTACAGGGTTCCTACAATGAGCAGTTCTTC